These 2 T cell receptor beta chains originate from one sample sequenced in a study of CD8+CD57+ T cells in acquired aplastic anemia. For CDR3 and TCR beta VDJ profiling, genomic DNA was the template used. TCRdb processed the reads anew with MiXCR; each CDR3 protein has one entry. The sample shows 350,000 to 450,000 distinct CDR3 sequences, about two thirds of them seen only once. The sequencing sample was made of sorted CD4+, CD8+, or CD8+CD57+ T cells (not recorded which) from PBMCs. These receptors all come from a human donor in good health, serving as a control.

This clonotype was seen ten or more times. The DNA for the CDR3 is TGCAGTGCTTCGGCCGGGGCCTGGGGTGAGCAGTTCTTC. Translation gives CSASAGAWGEQFF. The chain couples TRBV20-1 to TRBJ2-1; either TRBD1 or TRBD2 may fit D (5 bases each). The germline V and J ends were trimmed by 5 bases and 9 bases, with 17 bases remaining between them. The CDR3 consists of 13 residues. Germline CDR1 DFQATT, CDR2 SNEGSKA (reference sequence).

The genes are TRBV15 and TRBJ1-5; D is uncertain. The V end was cut by 1 base, the J end by 5 bases, with 6 bases between. CDR1 and CDR2 (germline): LNHNV, YYDKDF (reference sequence). The CDR3 spans 13 residues. Written as DNA, the CDR3 is TGTGCCACCAGCAGAGGTTACCATCAGCCCCAGCATTTT. The encoded protein is CATSRGYHQPQHF.